This T cell receptor beta chain was sequenced during a study of OX40 agonist ivuxolimab in advanced cancers. The wider study: As their treatment, patients were administered ivuxolimab, an agonistic anti-OX40 (CD134) antibody. A history of anti-PD-1, anti-PD-L1 or anti-CTLA-4 therapy was acceptable, and approximately 40% had some.

Per germline, CDR1 MNHEY and CDR2 SVGAGI. J was trimmed by 4 bases and V by 2 bases; bases with no gene match: 5. The length of the CDR3 is 15 residues. The protocol was immunoSEQ multiplex PCR, while the TCRdb copy is restricted to in-frame clones and leaves out a portion. The table lists around 70,000 clones, roughly 86% of them singletons. The sequencing here drew on CD4+ or CD8+ T cells sorted from blood, taken in a trial of the OX40 agonist ivuxolimab. The origin of this receptor is an adult with an advanced solid tumor such as melanoma, head and neck, liver or kidney cancer. The chain joins TRBV6-5 to TRBJ1-3; 7 bases line up with TRBD1. The CDR3 spells CASSYAGTDGNTIYF. CDR3 nucleotides: TGTGCCAGCAGTTACGCCGGGACAGACGGAAACACCATATATTTT.